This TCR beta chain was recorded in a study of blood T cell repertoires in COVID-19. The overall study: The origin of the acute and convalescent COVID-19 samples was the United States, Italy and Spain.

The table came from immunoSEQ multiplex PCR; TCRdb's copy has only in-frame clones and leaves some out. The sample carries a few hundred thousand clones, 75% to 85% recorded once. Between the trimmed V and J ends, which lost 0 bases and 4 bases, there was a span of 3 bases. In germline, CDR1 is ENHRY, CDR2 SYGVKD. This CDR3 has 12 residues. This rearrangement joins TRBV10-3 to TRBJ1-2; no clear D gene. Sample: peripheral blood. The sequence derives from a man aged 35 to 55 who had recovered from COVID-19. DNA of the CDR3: TGTGCCATCAGTGAGTCCAGCTATGGCTACACCTTC. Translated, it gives CAISESSYGYTF.